A single T cell receptor (beta chain) is shown here with its context. The data were taken from a study of control samples from healthy donors and cancer patients. Sequencing was performed with immunoSEQ multiplex PCR; in TCRdb, only in-frame clones are kept and a portion is missing. Seen here are about 190,000 clones, about nine tenths observed once, and the top ten hold about 2%. There are 12 residues in the CDR3. Germline V CDR1 and CDR2: KGHDR, SFDVKD. V lost 6 bases, J lost 3 bases, and 7 bases lay in between. The genes are TRBV24-1 and TRBJ1-2; TRBD1 is a possible D gene (5 bases). Input material: blood. The origin of this receptor is a man in his thirties or forties in good health. The CDR3 nucleotides are TGTGCCACCAGTCGGGGGGACTATGGCTACACCTTC. As protein: CATSRGDYGYTF.